The entry below describes one T cell receptor (beta chain). This sample was taken from a study of cytomegalovirus exposure and HLA in healthy donors. Use of 60 Vbeta and 13 Jbeta primers characterized the PCR. Only in-frame clones appear in the TCRdb table, and some are missing; sequencing was by immunoSEQ multiplex PCR. Among about 94,000 clones listed, 50% to 80% were seen once. J gave up 5 bases and V 3 bases, and 7 bases lay outside the gene matches. The CDR3 runs to 16 residues. In germline, CDR1 is KGHSH, CDR2 LQKENI. The sequence came from a man in his thirties or forties in good health and CMV-seronegative. The chain has TRBV18 and TRBJ1-6; 7 nucleotides align to TRBD1. The material sequenced was PBMCs. In nucleotides, the CDR3 is TGTGCCAGCTCACCGCGAAAGACAGGGAATAATTCACCCCTCCACTTT. It is translated as CASSPRKTGNNSPLHF.